This T cell receptor (beta chain) was sequenced in a study of metastatic and nonmetastatic thyroid tumors. The germline V and J ends were trimmed by 1 base and 5 bases, with 15 bases remaining between them. The germline CDR1 and CDR2 sequences are SGHTA and FQGTGA. The CDR3 is 16 amino acids. Whole-study findings and limits: Relative to benign nodules, malignant thyroid tumors were reportedly characterized by significantly elevated TCR beta diversity in blood and tumor.

Each patient came to thyroid surgery without any prior treatment (of any kind). With regard to this clone: As yet, its antigen is unknown.

With MiXCR, TCRdb called clones anew from the PCR reads. The sample lists some 17,000 clones, 28% seen once, with roughly 16% in the top ten. This sequence joins TRBV7-3 and TRBJ2-1; D ambiguous. Sequencing input: tumor tissue. The source of this sequence is a female donor with papillary thyroid cancer or a benign thyroid nodule (not recorded which). Some clones in this sample may be carry-over from other donors' samples. CDR3 sequence (DNA): TGTGCCAGCAGCTTAAGTTGGCGCTCCTTGGACAATGAGCAGTTCTTC. It specifies CASSLSWRSLDNEQFF.